Listed below are T cell receptor beta chains from one sample, sequenced in a study of blood T cell repertoires in COVID-19. The assay was immunoSEQ multiplex PCR, and TCRdb's table has in-frame clones only and misses some. Among approximately 280,000 clones listed, 85% were seen once. The sample was PBMCs or T cells enriched from blood (not recorded which). These receptors all stem from a woman between 45 and 65 years old who had recovered from COVID-19. Both conserved end residues are part of each CDR3. D genes are given only for firm matches. Some rows have no size entry. The others give once, few or many, or a class for an expanded clone.

D: NA; V: TRBV6-5; size: NA; J: TRBJ1-3; DNA: TGTGCCAGCAGTTACGGTTCCAAGCTCTCTGGAAACACCATATATTTT; CDR3: CASSYGSKLSGNTIYF
D: NA; V: TRBV4-1; size: NA; J: TRBJ1-1; DNA: TGCGCCAGCAGCCAAGGTTTACGGTTGCGGAACACTGAAGCTTTCTTT; CDR3: CASSQGLRLRNTEAFF
D: TRBD1; V: TRBV6-5; size: NA; J: TRBJ1-1; DNA: TGTGCCAGCAGTTCAGGACAGGGCGGGACTGAAGCTTTCTTT; CDR3: CASSSGQGGTEAFF
D: NA; V: TRBV7-9; size: few; J: TRBJ1-1; DNA: TGTGCCAGCAGCTTACAGTCGAGGGACACTGAAGCTTTCTTT; CDR3: CASSLQSRDTEAFF
D: NA; V: TRBV21-1; size: NA; J: TRBJ1-5; DNA: TGTGCCAGCAGCATCAACCCACAGGGGGCTGGCAATCAGCCCCAGCATTTT; CDR3: CASSINPQGAGNQPQHF
D: NA; V: TRBV6-6; size: NA; J: TRBJ2-7; DNA: TGTGCCAGCAGTTACTTGGCCAGGGGTTACGAGCAGTACTTC; CDR3: CASSYLARGYEQYF
D: NA; V: TRBV19; size: NA; J: TRBJ1-5; DNA: TGTGCCAGCACAGACCCAGGGGAGCGGTATCAGCCCCAGCATTTT; CDR3: CASTDPGERYQPQHF
D: TRBD2; V: TRBV5-4; size: NA; J: TRBJ2-7; DNA: TGTGCCAGCAGCTTGAATCTCTTGTCTAGCGGAGCATACGAGCAGTACTTC; CDR3: CASSLNLLSSGAYEQYF
D: TRBD2; V: TRBV5-4; size: NA; J: TRBJ2-2; DNA: TGTGCCAGCAGCTTCGGACCTCCGGGACTAGCATCCTCCGGGGAGCTGTTTTTT; CDR3: CASSFGPPGLASSGELFF
D: TRBD1; V: TRBV4-1; size: few; J: TRBJ2-7; DNA: TGCGCCAGCAGCCAAGCCCCGGGACAGGGCTCCTACGAGCAGTACTTC; CDR3: CASSQAPGQGSYEQYF
D: NA; V: TRBV5-1; size: NA; J: TRBJ2-5; DNA: TGCGCCAGCAGCTTACGGGTAATGGAGACCCAGTACTTC; CDR3: CASSLRVMETQYF
D: TRBD1; V: TRBV30; size: NA; J: TRBJ1-2; DNA: TGTGCCTGGCCCGCCGGGACAGGGGTCGGCTACACCTTC; CDR3: CAWPAGTGVGYTF
D: NA; V: TRBV7-8; size: NA; J: TRBJ2-2; DNA: TGTGCCAGTTACGACAGGTCGAACACCGGGGAGCTGTTTTTT; CDR3: CASYDRSNTGELFF
D: TRBD1; V: TRBV28; size: NA; J: TRBJ1-4; DNA: TGTGCCAGCAGGGACAGGGGAGGTAAAAAACTGTTTTTT; CDR3: CASRDRGGKKLFF
D: TRBD2; V: TRBV4-2; size: NA; J: TRBJ2-7; DNA: TGTGCCAGCAGCCAAGGCACTAGCGGGGGAACCTACGAGCAGTACTTC; CDR3: CASSQGTSGGTYEQYF
D: NA; V: TRBV30; size: NA; J: TRBJ2-7; DNA: TGTGCCTGGAGTGTAGGGACGGGACTCTACGAGCAGTACTTC; CDR3: CAWSVGTGLYEQYF
D: NA; V: TRBV7-2; size: NA; J: TRBJ2-1; DNA: TGTGCCAGCAGCTCGATTAAGAGCTCCTACAATGAGCAGTTCTTC; CDR3: CASSSIKSSYNEQFF
D: NA; V: TRBV6-2/TRBV6-3; size: NA; J: TRBJ1-5; DNA: TGTGCCAGCAGTTCCTTCGCAGGGTTGAATCAGCCCCAGCATTTT; CDR3: CASSSFAGLNQPQHF
D: TRBD1; V: TRBV6-5; size: NA; J: TRBJ1-3; DNA: TGTGCCAGTGGGGACAGCTCTGGAAACACCATATATTTT; CDR3: CASGDSSGNTIYF
D: TRBD1; V: TRBV20-1; size: once; J: TRBJ1-1; DNA: TGCAGTGCTATTGAGGGGGCTGAGACTGAAGCTTTCTTT; CDR3: CSAIEGAETEAFF
D: NA; V: TRBV28; size: NA; J: TRBJ1-2; DNA: TGTGCCAGCAGTCCAGCGGGACAACAAAACTATGGCTACACCTTC; CDR3: CASSPAGQQNYGYTF
D: TRBD1; V: TRBV27; size: NA; J: TRBJ2-7; DNA: TGTGCCAGCAGTTCACTATCTAGGACAGGGTATTACGAGCAGTACTTC; CDR3: CASSSLSRTGYYEQYF
D: NA; V: TRBV19; size: NA; J: TRBJ2-5; DNA: TGTGCCAGTAGTATCCGACAGTTGCAAGAGACCCAGTACTTC; CDR3: CASSIRQLQETQYF
D: NA; V: TRBV5-1; size: NA; J: TRBJ1-3; DNA: TGCGCCAGTAGCTTGTTCTCCAGTAACTCTGGAAACACCATATATTTT; CDR3: CASSLFSSNSGNTIYF
D: TRBD1; V: TRBV20-1; size: NA; J: TRBJ2-1; DNA: TGCAGTGCTAGGTATGGGACAGGGAAGTTCTTC; CDR3: CSARYGTGKFF
D: NA; V: TRBV19; size: NA; J: TRBJ2-5; DNA: TGTGCCAGTAGTGGAGTTAGTTTGGGGGCAGGAGAGACCCAGTACTTC; CDR3: CASSGVSLGAGETQYF
D: NA; V: TRBV7-2; size: NA; J: TRBJ2-1; DNA: TGTGCCAGCAGCTTAGAAACTACTTTTAAGTTCTTC; CDR3: CASSLETTFKFF
D: NA; V: TRBV7-9; size: NA; J: TRBJ2-2; DNA: TGTGCCAGCAGCTTAGGAATCCTAGACACCGGGGAGCTGTTTTTT; CDR3: CASSLGILDTGELFF
D: NA; V: TRBV29-1; size: NA; J: TRBJ2-1; DNA: TGCAGCGCCAAACCGTACCGGTACAATGAGCAGTTCTTC; CDR3: CSAKPYRYNEQFF
D: TRBD1; V: TRBV6-5; size: NA; J: TRBJ2-7; DNA: TGTGCCAGCAGTTACCGGGGACAGACCGCTTTCGAGCAGTACTTC; CDR3: CASSYRGQTAFEQYF
D: TRBD1; V: TRBV18; size: NA; J: TRBJ2-7; DNA: TGTGCCAGCTCACCACCTCTAGGACAGGGCACCTACGAGCAGTACTTC; CDR3: CASSPPLGQGTYEQYF
D: TRBD2; V: TRBV29-1; size: NA; J: TRBJ2-3; DNA: TGCAGCGTTGTAGGCGGGGGGGCCGTTCTCGGCGCAGATACGCAGTATTTT; CDR3: CSVVGGGAVLGADTQYF
D: TRBD1; V: TRBV25-1; size: NA; J: TRBJ1-2; DNA: TGTGCCAGCAGTGAGCCGGGGACAGTACATGGCTACACCTTC; CDR3: CASSEPGTVHGYTF
D: NA; V: TRBV24-1; size: NA; J: TRBJ2-3; DNA: TGTGCCACCAGTGATTGGACGGGATCGGATACGCAGTATTTT; CDR3: CATSDWTGSDTQYF
D: NA; V: TRBV30; size: NA; J: TRBJ1-6; DNA: TGTGCCTGGAGCCCCCGGGACAAGGGCGGACCCCTCCACTTT; CDR3: CAWSPRDKGGPLHF
D: NA; V: TRBV19; size: NA; J: TRBJ1-3; DNA: TGTGCCAGTAGCCCCGGCACAGCCCCTGGAAACACCATATATTTT; CDR3: CASSPGTAPGNTIYF
D: TRBD1; V: TRBV4-2; size: NA; J: TRBJ1-2; DNA: TGTGCCAGCAGCCCTACTCGACAGGGGGGAAACTATGGCTACACCTTC; CDR3: CASSPTRQGGNYGYTF
D: NA; V: TRBV7-8; size: NA; J: TRBJ2-1; DNA: TGTGCCAGCAGCCGTACAGAGCAGTTCTTC; CDR3: CASSRTEQFF
D: NA; V: TRBV27; size: NA; J: TRBJ1-4; DNA: TGTGCCAGCCGTAGCCGGGGGACTGGGGACGAAAAACTGTTTTTT; CDR3: CASRSRGTGDEKLFF
D: TRBD1; V: TRBV6-5; size: NA; J: TRBJ2-7; DNA: TGTGCCACCAAGGGACAGGGTGTCTACGAGCAGTACTTC; CDR3: CATKGQGVYEQYF
D: NA; V: TRBV18; size: few; J: TRBJ2-7; DNA: TGTGCCAGCTCACCACCAACAGGGCTTTCCTACGAGCAGTACTTC; CDR3: CASSPPTGLSYEQYF
D: TRBD2; V: TRBV3-1/TRBV3-2; size: NA; J: TRBJ2-5; DNA: TGTGCCAGCAGCCCCCCGGGGGGAGAAGAGACCCAGTACTTC; CDR3: CASSPPGGEETQYF
D: TRBD1; V: TRBV30; size: NA; J: TRBJ1-1; DNA: TGTGCCTGGAGTGCAGGACAGGGCGACACTGAAGCTTTCTTT; CDR3: CAWSAGQGDTEAFF
D: NA; V: TRBV27; size: NA; J: TRBJ1-2; DNA: TGTGCCAGCAGTTTTCTAACCAGGGATCCCCCCAACTATGGCTACACCTTC; CDR3: CASSFLTRDPPNYGYTF
D: TRBD2; V: TRBV7-2; size: NA; J: TRBJ2-5; DNA: TGTGCCAGCAGCCGCGACTCTAGCGGGGGGGAGACCCAGTACTTC; CDR3: CASSRDSSGGETQYF
D: NA; V: TRBV15; size: NA; J: TRBJ1-6; DNA: TGTGCCACCAGCGTTCAGCACCGGGGGAATTCACCCCTCCACTTT; CDR3: CATSVQHRGNSPLHF